This TCR beta chain was identified during a study of T cells in Graves' hyperthyroidism and ophthalmopathy. This clonotype was counted ten times or more. The V end was cut by 1 base, the J end by 6 bases, with 10 bases between. Germline-derived CDR1 and CDR2 are MNHEY and SMNVEV (reference sequence). The CDR3 runs 13 residues. Patients aged 18 to 65 had newly diagnosed hyperthyroidism that had lasted under 2 months. Uncontrolled infections, other autoimmune diseases, pregnancy or lactation led to exclusion of patients. The source material, RNA transcripts, was used to amplify TCR beta CDR3 regions. Primed by the HTBI set, a first-round RT-PCR was run on the TCR CDR3. TCRdb re-derived calls from the multiplex PCR reads in MiXCR, one entry per CDR3 protein. The table has nearly 600,000 distinct CDR3 sequences, approximately 15% seen once; the top ten hold 5.5% to 7.5%.

This clonotype was obtained from a woman aged 25 to 45 with Graves' hyperthyroidism that later progressed to Graves' ophthalmopathy. The sample comprised blood. This chain joins TRBV27 and TRBJ2-7; no clear D gene. CDR3 protein: CASSLYLGSEQYF. CDR3 coding DNA: TGTGCCAGCAGTTTATATCTGGGAAGCGAGCAGTACTTC.